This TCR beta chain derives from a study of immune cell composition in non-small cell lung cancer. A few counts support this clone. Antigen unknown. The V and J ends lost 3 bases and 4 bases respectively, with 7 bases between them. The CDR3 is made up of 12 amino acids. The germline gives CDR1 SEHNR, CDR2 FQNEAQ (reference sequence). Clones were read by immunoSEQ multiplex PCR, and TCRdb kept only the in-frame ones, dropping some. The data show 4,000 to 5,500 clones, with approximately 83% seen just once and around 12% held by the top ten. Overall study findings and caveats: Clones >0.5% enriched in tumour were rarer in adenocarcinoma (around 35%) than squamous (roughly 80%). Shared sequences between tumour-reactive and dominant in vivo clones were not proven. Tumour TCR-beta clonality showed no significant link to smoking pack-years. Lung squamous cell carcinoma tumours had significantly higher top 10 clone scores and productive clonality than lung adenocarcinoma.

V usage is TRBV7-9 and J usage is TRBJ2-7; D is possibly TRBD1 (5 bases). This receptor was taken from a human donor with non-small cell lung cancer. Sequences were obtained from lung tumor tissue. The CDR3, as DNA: TGTGCCAGCAGCTTTCAGGGATACGAGCAGTACTTC. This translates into CASSFQGYEQYF.